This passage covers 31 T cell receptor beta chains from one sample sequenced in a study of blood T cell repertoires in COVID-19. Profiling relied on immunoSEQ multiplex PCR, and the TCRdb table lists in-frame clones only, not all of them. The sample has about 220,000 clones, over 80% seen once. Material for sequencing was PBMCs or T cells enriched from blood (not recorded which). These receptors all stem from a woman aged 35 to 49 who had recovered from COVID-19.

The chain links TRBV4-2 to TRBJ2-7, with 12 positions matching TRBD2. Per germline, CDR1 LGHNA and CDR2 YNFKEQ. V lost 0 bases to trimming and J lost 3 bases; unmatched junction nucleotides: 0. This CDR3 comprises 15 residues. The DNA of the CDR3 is TGTGCCAGCAGCCAAGAGACTAGCGGGAGCTACGAGCAGTACTTC. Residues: CASSQETSGSYEQYF.

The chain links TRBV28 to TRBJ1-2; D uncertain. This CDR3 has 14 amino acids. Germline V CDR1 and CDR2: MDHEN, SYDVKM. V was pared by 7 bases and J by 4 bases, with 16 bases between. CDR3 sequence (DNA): TGTGCCAGCACCCCCGGGAGGTCCCCCTATGGCTACACCTTC. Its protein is CASTPGRSPYGYTF.

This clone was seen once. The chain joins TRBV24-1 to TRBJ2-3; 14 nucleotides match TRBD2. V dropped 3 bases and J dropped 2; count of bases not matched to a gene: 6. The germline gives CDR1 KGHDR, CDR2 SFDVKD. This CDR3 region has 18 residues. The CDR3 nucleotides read TGTGCCACCAGTGATCGCGGACTAGCGGGAGGATTCACAGATACGCAGTATTTT. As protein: CATSDRGLAGGFTDTQYF.

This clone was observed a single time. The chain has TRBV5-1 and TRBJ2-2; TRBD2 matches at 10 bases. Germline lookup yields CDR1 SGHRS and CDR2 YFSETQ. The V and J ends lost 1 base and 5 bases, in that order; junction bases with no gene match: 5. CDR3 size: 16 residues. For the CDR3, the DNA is TGCGCCAGCAGCTTGAGGCTAGCGGGAGATACCGGGGAGCTGTTTTTT. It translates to CASSLRLAGDTGELFF.

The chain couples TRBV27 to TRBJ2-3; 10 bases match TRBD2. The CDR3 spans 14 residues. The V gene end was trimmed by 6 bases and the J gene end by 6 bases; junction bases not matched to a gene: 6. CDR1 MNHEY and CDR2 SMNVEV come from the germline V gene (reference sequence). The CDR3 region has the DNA TGTGCCAGCAGGTCAGCGGGAGGGACCGATACGCAGTATTTT. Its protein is CASRSAGGTDTQYF.

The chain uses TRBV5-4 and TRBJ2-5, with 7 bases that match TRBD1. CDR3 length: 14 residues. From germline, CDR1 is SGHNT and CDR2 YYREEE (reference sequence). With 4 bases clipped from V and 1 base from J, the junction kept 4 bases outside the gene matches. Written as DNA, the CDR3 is TGTGCCAGCAGCAATTGGGACAGCCAAGAGACCCAGTACTTC. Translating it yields CASSNWDSQETQYF.

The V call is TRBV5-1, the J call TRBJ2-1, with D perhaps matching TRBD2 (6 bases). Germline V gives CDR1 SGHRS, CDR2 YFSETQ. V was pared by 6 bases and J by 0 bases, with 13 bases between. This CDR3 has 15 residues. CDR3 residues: CASTPGGSSYNEQFF. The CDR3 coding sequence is TGCGCCAGCACCCCCGGAGGGAGCTCCTACAATGAGCAGTTCTTC.

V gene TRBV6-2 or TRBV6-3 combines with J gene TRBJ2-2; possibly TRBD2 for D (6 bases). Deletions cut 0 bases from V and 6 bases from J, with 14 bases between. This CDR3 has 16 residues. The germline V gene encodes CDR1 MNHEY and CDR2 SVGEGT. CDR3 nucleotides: TGTGCCAGCAGTTACTCGAAAGGACTAAGGGCCGGGGAGCTGTTTTTT. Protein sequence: CASSYSKGLRAGELFF.

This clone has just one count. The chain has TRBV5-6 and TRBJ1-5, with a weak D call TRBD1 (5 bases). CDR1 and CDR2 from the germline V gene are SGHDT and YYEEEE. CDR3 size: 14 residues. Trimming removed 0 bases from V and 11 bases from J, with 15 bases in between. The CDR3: CASSLEGWPSAQHF. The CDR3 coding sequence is TGTGCCAGCAGCTTGGAGGGGTGGCCGTCGGCCCAGCATTTT.

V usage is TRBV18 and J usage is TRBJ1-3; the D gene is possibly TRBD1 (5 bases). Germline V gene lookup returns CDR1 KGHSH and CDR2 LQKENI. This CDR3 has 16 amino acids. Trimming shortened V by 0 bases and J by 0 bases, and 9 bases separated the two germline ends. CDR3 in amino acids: CASSPPRGTSGNTIYF. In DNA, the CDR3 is TGTGCCAGCTCACCACCTAGGGGTACCTCTGGAAACACCATATATTTT. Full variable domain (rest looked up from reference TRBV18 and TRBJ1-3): NAGVMQNPRHLVRRRGQEARLRCSPMKGHSHVYWYRQLPEEGLKFMVYLQKENIIDESGMPKERFSAEFPKEGPSILRIQQVVRGDSAAYFCASSPPRGTSGNTIYFGEGSWLTVV.

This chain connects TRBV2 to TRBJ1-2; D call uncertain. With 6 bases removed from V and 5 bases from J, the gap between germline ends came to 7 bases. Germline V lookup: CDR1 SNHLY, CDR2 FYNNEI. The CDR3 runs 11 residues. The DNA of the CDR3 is TGTGCCAGCAGACAGAGTTATGGCTACACCTTC. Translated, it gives CASRQSYGYTF.

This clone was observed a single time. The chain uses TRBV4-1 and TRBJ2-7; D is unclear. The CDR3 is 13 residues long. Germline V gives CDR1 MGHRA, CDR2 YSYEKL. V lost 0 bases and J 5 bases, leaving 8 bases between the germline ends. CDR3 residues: CASSQDPRDEQYF. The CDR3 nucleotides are TGCGCCAGCAGCCAAGATCCGAGAGACGAGCAGTACTTC.

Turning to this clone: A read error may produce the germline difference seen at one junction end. CDR3 in amino acids: CASARGRANGQFF. For the CDR3, the DNA is TGTGCCTCGGCGAGGGGGAGAGCCAATGGGCAGTTCTTC. The rearrangement joins TRBV28 to TRBJ2-1; maybe TRBD1 (6 bases). Per the germline V gene, CDR1 is MDHEN and CDR2 is SYDVKM. This CDR3 has 13 amino acids.

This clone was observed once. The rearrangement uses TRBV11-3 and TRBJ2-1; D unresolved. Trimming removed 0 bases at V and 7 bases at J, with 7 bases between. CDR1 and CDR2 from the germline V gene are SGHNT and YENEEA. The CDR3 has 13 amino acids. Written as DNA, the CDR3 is TGTGCCAGCAGCTTAGACCGCAGAAATGAGCAGTTCTTC. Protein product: CASSLDRRNEQFF.

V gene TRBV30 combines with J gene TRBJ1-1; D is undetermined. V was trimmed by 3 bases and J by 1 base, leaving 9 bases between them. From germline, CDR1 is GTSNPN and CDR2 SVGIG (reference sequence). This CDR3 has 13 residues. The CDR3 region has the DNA TGTGCCTGGAGGGAGGCGGAGAACACTGAAGCTTTCTTT. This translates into CAWREAENTEAFF.

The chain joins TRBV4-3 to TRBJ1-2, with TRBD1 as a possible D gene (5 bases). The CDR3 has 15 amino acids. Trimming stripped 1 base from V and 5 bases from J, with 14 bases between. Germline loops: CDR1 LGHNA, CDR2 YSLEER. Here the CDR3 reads CASSQVTGAGYGYTF. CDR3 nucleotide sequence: TGCGCCAGCAGCCAAGTAACAGGAGCAGGGTATGGCTACACCTTC.

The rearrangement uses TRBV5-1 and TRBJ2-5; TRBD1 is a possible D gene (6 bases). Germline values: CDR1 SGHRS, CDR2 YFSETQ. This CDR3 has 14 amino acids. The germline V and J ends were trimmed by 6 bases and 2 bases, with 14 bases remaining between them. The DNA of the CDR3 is TGCGCCAGCAACCCGGGTACAGGGCAAGAGACCCAGTACTTC. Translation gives CASNPGTGQETQYF.

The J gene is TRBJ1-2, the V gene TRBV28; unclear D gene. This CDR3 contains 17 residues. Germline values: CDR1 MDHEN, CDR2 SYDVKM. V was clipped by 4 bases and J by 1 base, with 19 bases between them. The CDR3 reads CASSSRGSTADNYGYTF. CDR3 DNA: TGTGCCAGCAGTTCCCGTGGCTCCACCGCTGATAACTATGGCTACACCTTC.

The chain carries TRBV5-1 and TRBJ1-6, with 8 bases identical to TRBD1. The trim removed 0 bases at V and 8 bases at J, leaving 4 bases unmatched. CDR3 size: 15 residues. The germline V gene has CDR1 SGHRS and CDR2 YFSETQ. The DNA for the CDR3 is TGCGCCAGCAGCTTGGTAGCAGGGGGCTATTCACCCCTCCACTTT. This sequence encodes CASSLVAGGYSPLHF.

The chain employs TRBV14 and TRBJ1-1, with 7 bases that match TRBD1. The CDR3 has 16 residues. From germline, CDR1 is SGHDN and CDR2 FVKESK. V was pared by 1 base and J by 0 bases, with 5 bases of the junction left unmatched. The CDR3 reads CASSQVRDSMNTEAFF. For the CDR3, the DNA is TGTGCCAGCAGCCAAGTAAGGGACAGCATGAACACTGAAGCTTTCTTT.

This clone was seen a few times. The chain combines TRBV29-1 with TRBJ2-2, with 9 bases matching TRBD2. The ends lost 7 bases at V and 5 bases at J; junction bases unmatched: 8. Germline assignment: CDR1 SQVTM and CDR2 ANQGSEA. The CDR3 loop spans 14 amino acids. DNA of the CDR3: TGCAGCGCCCTGGGACTAGCTGGGACCGGGGAGCTGTTTTTT. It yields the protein CSALGLAGTGELFF.

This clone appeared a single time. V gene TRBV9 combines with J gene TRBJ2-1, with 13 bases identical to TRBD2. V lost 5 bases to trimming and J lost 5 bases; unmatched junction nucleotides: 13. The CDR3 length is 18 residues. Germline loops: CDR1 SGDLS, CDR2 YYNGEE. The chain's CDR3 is CASRDGTSGTPEDNEQFF. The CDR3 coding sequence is TGTGCCAGCAGGGATGGGACTAGCGGGACACCCGAGGACAATGAGCAGTTCTTC. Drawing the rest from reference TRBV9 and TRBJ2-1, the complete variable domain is DSGVTQTPKHLITATGQRVTLRCSPRSGDLSVYWYQQSLDQGLQFLIQYYNGEERAKGNILERFSAQQFPDLHSELNLSSLELGDSALYFCASRDGTSGTPEDNEQFFGPGTRLTVL.

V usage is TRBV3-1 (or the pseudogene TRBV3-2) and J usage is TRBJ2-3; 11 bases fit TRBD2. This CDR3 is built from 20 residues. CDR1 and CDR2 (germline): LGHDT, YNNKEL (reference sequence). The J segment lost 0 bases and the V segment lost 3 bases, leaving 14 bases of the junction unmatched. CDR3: CASSHTGLGLAVPSTDTQYF. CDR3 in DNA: TGTGCCAGCAGCCATACCGGGCTGGGACTAGCGGTCCCGAGCACAGATACGCAGTATTTT.

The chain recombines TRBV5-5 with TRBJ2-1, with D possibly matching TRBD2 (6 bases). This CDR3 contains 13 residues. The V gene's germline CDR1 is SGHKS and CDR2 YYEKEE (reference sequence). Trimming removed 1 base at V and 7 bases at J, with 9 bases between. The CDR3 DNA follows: TGTGCCAGCAGCTTGTCTGGGAGGAATGAGCAGTTCTTC. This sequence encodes CASSLSGRNEQFF. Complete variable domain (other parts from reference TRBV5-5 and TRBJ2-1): DAGVTQSPTHLIKTRGQQVTLRCSPISGHKSVSWYQQVLGQGPQFIFQYYEKEERGRGNFPDRFSARQFPNYSSELNVNALLLGDSALYLCASSLSGRNEQFFGPGTRLTVL.

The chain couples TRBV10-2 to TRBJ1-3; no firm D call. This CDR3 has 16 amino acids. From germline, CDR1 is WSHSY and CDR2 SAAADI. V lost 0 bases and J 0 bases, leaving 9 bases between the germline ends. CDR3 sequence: CASSESFFYSGNTIYF. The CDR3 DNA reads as TGCGCCAGCAGTGAGTCTTTCTTCTACTCTGGAAACACCATATATTTT.

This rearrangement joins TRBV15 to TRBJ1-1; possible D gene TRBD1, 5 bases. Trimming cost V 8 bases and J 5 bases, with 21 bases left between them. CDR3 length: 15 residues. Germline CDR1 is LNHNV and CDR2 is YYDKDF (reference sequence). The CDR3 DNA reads TGTGCCACCTCGTGGTCGGGGCGTGGAGGGACTGAAGCTTTCTTT. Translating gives CATSWSGRGGTEAFF.

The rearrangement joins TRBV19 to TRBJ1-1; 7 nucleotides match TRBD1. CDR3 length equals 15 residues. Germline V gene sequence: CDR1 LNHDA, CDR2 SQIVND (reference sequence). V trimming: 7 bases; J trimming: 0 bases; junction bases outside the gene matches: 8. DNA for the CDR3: TGTGCCAGTACCAAGGACAGGCAAATGAACACTGAAGCTTTCTTT. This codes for CASTKDRQMNTEAFF.

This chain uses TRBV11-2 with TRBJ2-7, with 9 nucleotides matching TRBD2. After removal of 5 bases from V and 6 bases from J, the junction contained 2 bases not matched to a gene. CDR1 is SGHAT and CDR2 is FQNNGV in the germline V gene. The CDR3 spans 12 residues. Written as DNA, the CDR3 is TGTGCCAGCAGCGCTAGCGGGATCGAGCAGTACTTC. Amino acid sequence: CASSASGIEQYF.

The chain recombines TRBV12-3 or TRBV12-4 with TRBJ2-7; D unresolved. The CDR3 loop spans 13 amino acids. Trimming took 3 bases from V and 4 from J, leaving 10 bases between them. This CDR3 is CASSLAGIYEQYF. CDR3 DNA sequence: TGTGCCAGCAGTTTGGCAGGAATATACGAGCAGTACTTC.

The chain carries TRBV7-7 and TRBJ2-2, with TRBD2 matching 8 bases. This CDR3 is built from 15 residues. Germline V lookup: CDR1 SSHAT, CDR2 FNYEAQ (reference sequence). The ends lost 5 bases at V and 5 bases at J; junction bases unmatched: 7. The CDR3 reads CASSPGGRGTGELFF. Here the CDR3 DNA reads TGTGCCAGCAGCCCGGGGGGGAGAGGAACCGGGGAGCTGTTTTTT.

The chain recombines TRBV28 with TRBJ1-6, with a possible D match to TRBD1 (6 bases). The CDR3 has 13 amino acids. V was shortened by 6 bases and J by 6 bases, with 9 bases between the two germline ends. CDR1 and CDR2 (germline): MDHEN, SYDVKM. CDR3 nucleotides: TGTGCCAGCAGGGACAGCCTTAATTCACCCCTCCACTTT. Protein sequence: CASRDSLNSPLHF.